These T cell receptor beta chains were read from a single sample in a study of Ad26.COV2.S vaccination and SARS-CoV-2 variants. The protocol was immunoSEQ multiplex PCR, while the TCRdb copy is restricted to in-frame clones and leaves out a portion. The sample includes about 350,000 clones, 88% seen only once; the top ten take 6.4%. This sample comprised peripheral blood, obtained in a trial of Ad26.COV2.S vaccine versus placebo. All receptors derive from a person between 18 and 65 years old who received the Ad26.COV2.S COVID-19 vaccine or a placebo. Both conserved end residues are part of each CDR3. A D gene is named only where the DNA matches it firmly. Not every row has a clone size; where given, it reads once, few, many or a size class.

d_call: .; clone_size: .; j_call: TRBJ2-2; cdr3_length: 18; v_call: TRBV12-5; cdr3_nt: TGTGCTAGTGGTTTGGATATTACGGTTACAAGCGGGTTCGGGGAGCTGTTTTTT; cdr3_aa: CASGLDITVTSGFGELFF
d_call: .; clone_size: .; j_call: TRBJ2-7; cdr3_length: 13; v_call: TRBV29-1; cdr3_nt: TGCAGCGTTAGACAGCGGCAGTCCTACGAGCAGTACTTC; cdr3_aa: CSVRQRQSYEQYF
d_call: .; clone_size: .; j_call: TRBJ2-3; cdr3_length: 13; v_call: TRBV19; cdr3_nt: TGTGCCAGTAGCGTTTATAGCACAGATACGCAGTATTTT; cdr3_aa: CASSVYSTDTQYF
d_call: .; clone_size: .; j_call: TRBJ1-1; cdr3_length: 14; v_call: TRBV7-9; cdr3_nt: TGTGCCAGCAGCCATAAACAGGTGAACACTGAAGCTTTCTTT; cdr3_aa: CASSHKQVNTEAFF
d_call: .; clone_size: once; j_call: TRBJ1-1; cdr3_length: 13; v_call: TRBV7-7; cdr3_nt: TGTGCTAGCAGCTTAGGTCAGGGGACTGAAGCTTTCTTT; cdr3_aa: CASSLGQGTEAFF
d_call: .; clone_size: .; j_call: TRBJ1-2; cdr3_length: 16; v_call: TRBV2; cdr3_nt: TGTGCCAGCAGTGAAGCGCTTCCAGCCAGTAACTATGGCTACACCTTC; cdr3_aa: CASSEALPASNYGYTF
d_call: .; clone_size: .; j_call: TRBJ2-7; cdr3_length: 15; v_call: TRBV5-4; cdr3_nt: TGTGCCAGCAGCTTGGCGGGGATCCAAACCTACGAGCAGTACTTC; cdr3_aa: CASSLAGIQTYEQYF
d_call: TRBD1; clone_size: .; j_call: TRBJ2-7; cdr3_length: 13; v_call: TRBV28; cdr3_nt: TGTGCCAGCAACAGACAGGGTAACTACGAGCAGTACTTC; cdr3_aa: CASNRQGNYEQYF
d_call: .; clone_size: .; j_call: TRBJ2-2; cdr3_length: 14; v_call: TRBV5-1; cdr3_nt: TGCGCCAGCAAGGGCAGCCAGAACACCGGGGAGCTGTTTTTT; cdr3_aa: CASKGSQNTGELFF
d_call: TRBD1; clone_size: .; j_call: TRBJ1-4; cdr3_length: 17; v_call: TRBV5-8; cdr3_nt: TGTGCCAGCAGCTCCGGACAGGCAAACACTCCTAATGAAAAACTGTTTTTT; cdr3_aa: CASSSGQANTPNEKLFF
d_call: TRBD1; clone_size: .; j_call: TRBJ2-2; cdr3_length: 16; v_call: TRBV5-1; cdr3_nt: TGCGCCAGCAGCCCCCGGACAGGGGGGGCGGATGGGGAGCTGTTTTTT; cdr3_aa: CASSPRTGGADGELFF
d_call: .; clone_size: .; j_call: TRBJ1-4; cdr3_length: 14; v_call: TRBV11-2; cdr3_nt: TGTGCCAGCAGGGGGCCAAGGGTTTCTGAAAAACTGTTTTTT; cdr3_aa: CASRGPRVSEKLFF
d_call: .; clone_size: once; j_call: TRBJ1-6; cdr3_length: 17; v_call: TRBV12-5; cdr3_nt: TGTGCTAGTGGTTTGGTTTTGACTAGCTCCTATAATTCACCCCTCCACTTT; cdr3_aa: CASGLVLTSSYNSPLHF
d_call: .; clone_size: once; j_call: TRBJ1-6; cdr3_length: 14; v_call: TRBV28; cdr3_nt: TGTGCCAGCAGTTTAGCGGCCAGGGGAGGGCCCCTCCACTTT; cdr3_aa: CASSLAARGGPLHF
d_call: .; clone_size: .; j_call: TRBJ1-3; cdr3_length: 16; v_call: TRBV19; cdr3_nt: TGTGCCAGTAAGACACCGGGGTTAACTACTGGAAACACCATATATTTT; cdr3_aa: CASKTPGLTTGNTIYF
d_call: .; clone_size: once; j_call: TRBJ2-1; cdr3_length: 14; v_call: TRBV15; cdr3_nt: TGTGCCACCAGCTTTGCTTCTAGCTGGGGTGAGCAGTTCTTC; cdr3_aa: CATSFASSWGEQFF
d_call: TRBD1; clone_size: .; j_call: TRBJ2-1; cdr3_length: 14; v_call: TRBV9; cdr3_nt: TGTGCCAGCAGACCTGACAGGGGGGACAATGAGCAGTTCTTC; cdr3_aa: CASRPDRGDNEQFF
d_call: TRBD2; clone_size: .; j_call: TRBJ2-1; cdr3_length: 17; v_call: TRBV4-1; cdr3_nt: TGCGCCAGCAGCCAAAGGTCCTGGGCTAGCGGGAGGGGTGAGCAGTTCTTC; cdr3_aa: CASSQRSWASGRGEQFF
d_call: .; clone_size: .; j_call: TRBJ2-7; cdr3_length: 15; v_call: TRBV21-1; cdr3_nt: TGTGCCAGCAGCAAAGGAAGGGGGAAGACGGGCGAGCAGTACTTC; cdr3_aa: CASSKGRGKTGEQYF
d_call: .; clone_size: few; j_call: TRBJ2-7; cdr3_length: 16; v_call: TRBV7-9; cdr3_nt: TGTGCCAGCAGCCTCCCGATCGGCCGCAGCTCCTACGAGCAGTACTTC; cdr3_aa: CASSLPIGRSSYEQYF
d_call: .; clone_size: .; j_call: TRBJ2-6; cdr3_length: 15; v_call: TRBV19; cdr3_nt: TGTGCCAGTAGTATGGGGGTCGCTGGGGCCAACGTCCTGACTTTC; cdr3_aa: CASSMGVAGANVLTF
d_call: .; clone_size: .; j_call: TRBJ2-2; cdr3_length: 11; v_call: TRBV5-1; cdr3_nt: TGCGCCAGCAGTGGAACCGGGGAGCTGTTTTTT; cdr3_aa: CASSGTGELFF
d_call: .; clone_size: .; j_call: TRBJ2-6; cdr3_length: 17; v_call: TRBV25-1; cdr3_nt: TGTGCCAGCAGTGTACCGGGACACATGTCTGGGGCCAACGTCCTGACTTTC; cdr3_aa: CASSVPGHMSGANVLTF
d_call: .; clone_size: .; j_call: TRBJ2-3; cdr3_length: 16; v_call: TRBV5-1; cdr3_nt: TGCGCCAGCAGCTGGGGGAGCGGCGCTAGCACAGATACGCAGTATTTT; cdr3_aa: CASSWGSGASTDTQYF
d_call: .; clone_size: .; j_call: TRBJ2-6; cdr3_length: 17; v_call: TRBV6-1; cdr3_nt: TGTGCCAGCAGTAAAGGGTACATTTTGACTGGGGCCAACGTCCTGACTTTC; cdr3_aa: CASSKGYILTGANVLTF
d_call: .; clone_size: .; j_call: TRBJ2-7; cdr3_length: 16; v_call: TRBV11-2; cdr3_nt: TGTGCCAGCAGCGGCGGGGGCTCTTACACCTCCTACGAGCAGTACTTC; cdr3_aa: CASSGGGSYTSYEQYF
d_call: TRBD1; clone_size: .; j_call: TRBJ1-1; cdr3_length: 15; v_call: TRBV27; cdr3_nt: TGTGCCACGCTAACCTCAGGGGGCTTGAACACTGAAGCTTTCTTT; cdr3_aa: CATLTSGGLNTEAFF
d_call: .; clone_size: .; j_call: TRBJ1-1; cdr3_length: 17; v_call: TRBV18; cdr3_nt: TGTGCCAGCTCACCACCGCTCGCAGGCGTCAAGGGCACTGAAGCTTTCTTT; cdr3_aa: CASSPPLAGVKGTEAFF
d_call: .; clone_size: .; j_call: TRBJ2-1; cdr3_length: 11; v_call: TRBV11-1; cdr3_nt: TGTGCCAGCAGCCTAGATACACAACAGTTCTTC; cdr3_aa: CASSLDTQQFF
d_call: TRBD1; clone_size: once; j_call: TRBJ2-7; cdr3_length: 15; v_call: TRBV18; cdr3_nt: TGTGCCAGCTCACGTGGGGGACAGGGGAGTTACGAGCAGTACTTC; cdr3_aa: CASSRGGQGSYEQYF
d_call: TRBD2; clone_size: .; j_call: TRBJ2-3; cdr3_length: 16; v_call: TRBV5-1; cdr3_nt: TGCGCCAGCAGCTTGGTACAGCGGGGGGGCCAAGATACGCAGTATTTT; cdr3_aa: CASSLVQRGGQDTQYF
d_call: .; clone_size: once; j_call: TRBJ1-4; cdr3_length: 17; v_call: TRBV18; cdr3_nt: TGTGCCAGCTCACTGGCAGGACAAACTCCAACTAATGAAAAACTGTTTTTT; cdr3_aa: CASSLAGQTPTNEKLFF
d_call: .; clone_size: .; j_call: TRBJ2-2; cdr3_length: 17; v_call: TRBV21-1; cdr3_nt: TGTGCCAGCAGCAAAGAACCTGGTCGGATACACACCGGGGAGCTGTTTTTT; cdr3_aa: CASSKEPGRIHTGELFF
d_call: .; clone_size: .; j_call: TRBJ1-1; cdr3_length: 13; v_call: TRBV19; cdr3_nt: TGTGCCAGTACGACGGAGATGAACACTGAAGCTTTCTTT; cdr3_aa: CASTTEMNTEAFF
d_call: .; clone_size: .; j_call: TRBJ2-5; cdr3_length: 14; v_call: TRBV28; cdr3_nt: TGTGCCAGCAGTTCCCCCAAGACGGGGAAGACCCAGTACTTC; cdr3_aa: CASSSPKTGKTQYF
d_call: .; clone_size: .; j_call: TRBJ2-3; cdr3_length: 16; v_call: TRBV7-3; cdr3_nt: TGTGCCAGCAGCCCTTCTGGTCCCCAGGGCACAGATACGCAGTATTTT; cdr3_aa: CASSPSGPQGTDTQYF
d_call: .; clone_size: .; j_call: TRBJ1-5; cdr3_length: 15; v_call: TRBV15; cdr3_nt: TGTGCCACCAGCAGAGATCCCCACTACAATCAGCCCCAGCATTTT; cdr3_aa: CATSRDPHYNQPQHF
d_call: TRBD2; clone_size: .; j_call: TRBJ2-1; cdr3_length: 19; v_call: TRBV11-2; cdr3_nt: TGTGCCAGCAGCTCTCTGGGACTAGCGGGGGGGAGCTCCTACAATGAGCAGTTCTTC; cdr3_aa: CASSSLGLAGGSSYNEQFF
d_call: .; clone_size: .; j_call: TRBJ2-6; cdr3_length: 21; v_call: TRBV6-2/TRBV6-3; cdr3_nt: TGTGCCAGCAGTTACTCTATGTACGGTGTTCCCGGTACGTCTGGGGCCAACGTCCTGACTTTC; cdr3_aa: CASSYSMYGVPGTSGANVLTF
d_call: .; clone_size: .; j_call: TRBJ1-1; cdr3_length: 12; v_call: TRBV7-9; cdr3_nt: TGTGCCAGCAGCCGGATGCGAGCTGAAGCTTTCTTT; cdr3_aa: CASSRMRAEAFF
d_call: .; clone_size: few; j_call: TRBJ1-2; cdr3_length: 12; v_call: TRBV6-5; cdr3_nt: TGTGCCAACGCCAGGGTCGGCTATGGCTACACCTTC; cdr3_aa: CANARVGYGYTF
d_call: .; clone_size: .; j_call: TRBJ2-7; cdr3_length: 15; v_call: TRBV9; cdr3_nt: TGTGCCAGCAGCGTAGGGACGACGTCGCTCCACGAGCAGTACTTC; cdr3_aa: CASSVGTTSLHEQYF
d_call: .; clone_size: .; j_call: TRBJ2-3; cdr3_length: 15; v_call: TRBV5-1; cdr3_nt: TGCGCCAGCAGCTTGGGGGACAGAGGGCGGGGGCCGCAGTATTTT; cdr3_aa: CASSLGDRGRGPQYF
d_call: .; clone_size: .; j_call: TRBJ1-3; cdr3_length: 13; v_call: TRBV5-5; cdr3_nt: TGTGCCAGCAGCGTGACCTCTGGAAACACCATATATTTT; cdr3_aa: CASSVTSGNTIYF